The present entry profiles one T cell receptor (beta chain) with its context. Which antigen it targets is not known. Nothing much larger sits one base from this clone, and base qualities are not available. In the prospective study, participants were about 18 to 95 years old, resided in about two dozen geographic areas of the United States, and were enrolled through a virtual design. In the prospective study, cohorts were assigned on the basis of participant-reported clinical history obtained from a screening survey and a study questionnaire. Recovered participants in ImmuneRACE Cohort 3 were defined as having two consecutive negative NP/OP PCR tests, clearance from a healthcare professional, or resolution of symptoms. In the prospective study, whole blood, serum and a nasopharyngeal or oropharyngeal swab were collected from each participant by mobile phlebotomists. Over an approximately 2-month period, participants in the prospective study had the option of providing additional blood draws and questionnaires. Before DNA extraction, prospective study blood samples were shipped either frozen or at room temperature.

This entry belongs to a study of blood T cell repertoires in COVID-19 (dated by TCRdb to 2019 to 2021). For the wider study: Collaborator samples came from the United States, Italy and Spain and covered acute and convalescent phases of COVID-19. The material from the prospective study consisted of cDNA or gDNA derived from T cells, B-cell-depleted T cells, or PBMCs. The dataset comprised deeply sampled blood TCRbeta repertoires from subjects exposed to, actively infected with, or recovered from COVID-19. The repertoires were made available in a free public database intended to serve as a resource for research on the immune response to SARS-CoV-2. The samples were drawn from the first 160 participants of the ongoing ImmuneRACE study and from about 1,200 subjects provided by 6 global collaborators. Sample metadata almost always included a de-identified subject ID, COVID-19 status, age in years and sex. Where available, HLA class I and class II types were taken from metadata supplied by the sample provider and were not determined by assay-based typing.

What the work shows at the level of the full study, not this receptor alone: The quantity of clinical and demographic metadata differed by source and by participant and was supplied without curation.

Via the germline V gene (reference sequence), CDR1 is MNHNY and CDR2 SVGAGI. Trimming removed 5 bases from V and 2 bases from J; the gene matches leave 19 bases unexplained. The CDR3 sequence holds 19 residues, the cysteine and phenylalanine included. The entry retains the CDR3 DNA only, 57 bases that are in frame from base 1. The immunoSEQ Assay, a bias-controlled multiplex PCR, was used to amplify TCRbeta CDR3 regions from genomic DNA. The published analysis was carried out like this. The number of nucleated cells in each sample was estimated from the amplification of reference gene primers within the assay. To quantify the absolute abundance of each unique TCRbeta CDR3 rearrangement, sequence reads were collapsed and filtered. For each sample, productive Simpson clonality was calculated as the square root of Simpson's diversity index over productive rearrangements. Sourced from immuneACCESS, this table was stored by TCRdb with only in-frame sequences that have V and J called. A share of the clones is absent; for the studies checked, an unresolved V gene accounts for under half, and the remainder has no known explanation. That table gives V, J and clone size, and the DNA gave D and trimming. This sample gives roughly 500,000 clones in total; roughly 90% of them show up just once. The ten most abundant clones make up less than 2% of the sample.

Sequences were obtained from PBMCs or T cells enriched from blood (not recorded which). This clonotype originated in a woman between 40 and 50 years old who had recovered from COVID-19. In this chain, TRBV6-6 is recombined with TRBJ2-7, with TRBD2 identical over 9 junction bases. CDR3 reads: CASSRRLAGPLSPTYEQYF. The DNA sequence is TGTGCCAGCAGTCGAAGGCTAGCGGGACCCCTGAGTCCTACCTACGAGCAGTACTTC.